The TCR beta chain described here comes from a study of shared clonotypes between healthy human individuals. The sample holds one count of this clone. Its matching antigen is unknown. TCRdb's table, derived via immunoSEQ multiplex PCR, lists solely in-frame clones and lacks some. The data hold a few million clones, with around 92% observed a single time. The CDR3 sequence is 14 residues long. V lost 6 bases to trimming and J lost 4 bases, with 12 bases between them. Germline V lookup: CDR1 MNHNY, CDR2 SVGAGI (reference sequence). Study-level points and caveats: Sampling included only blood; tissue repertoires likely differ.

The sequence derives from a man aged 18 to 30 in good health. Some clones in this sample may be carry-over from other donors' samples. Material: naive CD4+ T cells from PBMCs. Subset of the sample: CD45RA+ positively selected. The V and J genes are TRBV6-6 and TRBJ1-4, with D unresolved. CDR3 coding DNA: TGTGCCAGCAGGCCCCGGGCCGATAATGAAAAACTGTTTTTT. Translating it yields CASRPRADNEKLFF.